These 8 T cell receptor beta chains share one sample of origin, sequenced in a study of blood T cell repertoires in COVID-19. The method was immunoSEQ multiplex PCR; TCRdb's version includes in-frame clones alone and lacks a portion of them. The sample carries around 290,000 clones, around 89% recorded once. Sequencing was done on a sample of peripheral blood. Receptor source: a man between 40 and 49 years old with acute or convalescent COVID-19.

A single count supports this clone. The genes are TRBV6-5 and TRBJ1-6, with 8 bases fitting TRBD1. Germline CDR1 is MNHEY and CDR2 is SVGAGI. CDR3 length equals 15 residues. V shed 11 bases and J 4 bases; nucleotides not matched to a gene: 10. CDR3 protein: CAGSDRAGYNSPLHF. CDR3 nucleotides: TGTGCCGGTTCGGACAGGGCAGGGTATAATTCACCCCTCCACTTT.

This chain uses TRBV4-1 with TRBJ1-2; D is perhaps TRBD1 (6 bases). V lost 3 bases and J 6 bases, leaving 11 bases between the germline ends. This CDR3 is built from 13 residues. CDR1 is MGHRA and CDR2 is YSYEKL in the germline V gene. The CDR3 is CASSHPSGDGYTF. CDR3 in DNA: TGCGCCAGCAGCCATCCTTCAGGGGATGGCTACACCTTC.

CDR3 loop: CASSSLPYNEQFF. In DNA, the CDR3 is TGCGCCAGCAGCTCCCTACCTTACAATGAGCAGTTCTTC. The chain employs TRBV5-1 and TRBJ2-1; D unclear. This CDR3 is built from 13 residues. Trimming shortened V by 3 bases and J by 4 bases, and 8 bases separated the two germline ends. CDR1 is SGHRS and CDR2 is YFSETQ in the germline V gene.

CDR3 sequence reads: CASSWDRVGNQPQHF. The CDR3 DNA reads TGTGCCAGCAGTTGGGACAGGGTTGGTAATCAGCCCCAGCATTTT. The rearrangement links TRBV6-5 to TRBJ1-5; 9 nucleotides agree with TRBD1. This CDR3 has 15 residues. The junction had 5 bases not matched to a gene; V was cut back by 4 bases and J by 4 bases. Germline V gene sequence: CDR1 MNHEY, CDR2 SVGAGI.

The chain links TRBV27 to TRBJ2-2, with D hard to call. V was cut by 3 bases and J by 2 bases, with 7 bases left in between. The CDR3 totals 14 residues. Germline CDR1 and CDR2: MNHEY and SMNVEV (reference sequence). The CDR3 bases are TGTGCCAGCAGTTTGGCACAAAACACCGGGGAGCTGTTTTTT. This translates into CASSLAQNTGELFF.

The CDR3 DNA follows: TGTGCCAGCAGCCAAGTGGGAGGCGTCGGAAACACCATATATTTT. Protein: CASSQVGGVGNTIYF. The rearrangement links TRBV4-2 to TRBJ1-3, with unresolved D. The CDR3 has 15 residues. Germline V CDR1 and CDR2: LGHNA, YNFKEQ. Trimming left V 1 base short and J 4 bases short, with 11 bases between.

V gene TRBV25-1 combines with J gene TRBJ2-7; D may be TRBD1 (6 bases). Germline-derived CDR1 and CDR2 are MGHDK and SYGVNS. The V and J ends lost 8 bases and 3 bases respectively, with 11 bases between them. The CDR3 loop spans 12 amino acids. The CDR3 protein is CASAGTFYEQYF. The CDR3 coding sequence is TGTGCCAGCGCCGGGACATTCTACGAGCAGTACTTC.

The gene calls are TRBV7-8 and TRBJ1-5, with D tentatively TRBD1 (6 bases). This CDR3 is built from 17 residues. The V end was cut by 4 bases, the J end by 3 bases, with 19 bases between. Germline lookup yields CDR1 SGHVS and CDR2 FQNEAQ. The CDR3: CASSSIPTGSHNQPQHF. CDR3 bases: TGTGCCAGCAGCTCCATCCCAACAGGGAGCCACAATCAGCCCCAGCATTTT.